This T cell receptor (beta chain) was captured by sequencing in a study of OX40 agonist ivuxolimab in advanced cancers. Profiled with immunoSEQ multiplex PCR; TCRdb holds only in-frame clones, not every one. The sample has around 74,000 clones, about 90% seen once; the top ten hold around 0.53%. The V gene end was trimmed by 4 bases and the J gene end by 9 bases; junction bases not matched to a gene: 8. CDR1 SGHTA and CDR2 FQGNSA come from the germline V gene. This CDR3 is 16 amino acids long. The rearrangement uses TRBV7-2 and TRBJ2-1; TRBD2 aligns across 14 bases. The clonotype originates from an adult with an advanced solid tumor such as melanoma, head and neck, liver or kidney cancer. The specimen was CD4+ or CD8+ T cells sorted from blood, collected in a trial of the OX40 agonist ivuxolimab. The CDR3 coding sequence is TGTGCCAGCAGCTCTAGGACTAGCGGGAGGAACGGTGAGCAGTTCTTC. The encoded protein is CASSSRTSGRNGEQFF.